This note documents a single TCR beta chain sequence. Study processing details: Amplification of reference gene primers was used by the study to estimate nucleated cell counts. The method was immunoSEQ multiplex PCR; TCRdb's version includes in-frame clones alone and lacks a portion of them. The D gene and trimming were derived from the DNA, and the V and J assignments and clone size from that table. The table lists hundreds of thousands of clones, 70% to 90% of them singletons. These data originate in a study of blood T cell repertoires in COVID-19. Sequenced: peripheral blood. This TCR came from a woman aged 25-40 years with active or convalescent COVID-19.

For the CDR3, the DNA is TGTGCCAGCAGTTCGAATCAGGGTCATCAGCCCCAGCATTTT. Protein product: CASSSNQGHQPQHF. The chain is built from TRBV6-5 and TRBJ1-5; TRBD1 is a possible D gene (5 bases). V gave up 4 bases and J gave up 5 bases, with 12 bases separating them. The CDR3 sequence is 14 residues long. The germline V gene has CDR1 MNHEY and CDR2 SVGAGI.